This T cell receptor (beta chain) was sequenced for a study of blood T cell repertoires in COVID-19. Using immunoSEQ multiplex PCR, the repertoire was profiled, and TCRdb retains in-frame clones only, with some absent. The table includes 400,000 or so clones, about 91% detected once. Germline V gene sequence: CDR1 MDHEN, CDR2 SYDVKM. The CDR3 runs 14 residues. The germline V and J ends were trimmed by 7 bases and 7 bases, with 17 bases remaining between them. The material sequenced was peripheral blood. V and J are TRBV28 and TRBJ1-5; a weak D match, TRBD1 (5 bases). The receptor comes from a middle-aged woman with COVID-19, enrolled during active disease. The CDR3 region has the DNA TGTGCCAGCATTAACACAGGTTCAAGGCAGCCCCAGCATTTT. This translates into CASINTGSRQPQHF.